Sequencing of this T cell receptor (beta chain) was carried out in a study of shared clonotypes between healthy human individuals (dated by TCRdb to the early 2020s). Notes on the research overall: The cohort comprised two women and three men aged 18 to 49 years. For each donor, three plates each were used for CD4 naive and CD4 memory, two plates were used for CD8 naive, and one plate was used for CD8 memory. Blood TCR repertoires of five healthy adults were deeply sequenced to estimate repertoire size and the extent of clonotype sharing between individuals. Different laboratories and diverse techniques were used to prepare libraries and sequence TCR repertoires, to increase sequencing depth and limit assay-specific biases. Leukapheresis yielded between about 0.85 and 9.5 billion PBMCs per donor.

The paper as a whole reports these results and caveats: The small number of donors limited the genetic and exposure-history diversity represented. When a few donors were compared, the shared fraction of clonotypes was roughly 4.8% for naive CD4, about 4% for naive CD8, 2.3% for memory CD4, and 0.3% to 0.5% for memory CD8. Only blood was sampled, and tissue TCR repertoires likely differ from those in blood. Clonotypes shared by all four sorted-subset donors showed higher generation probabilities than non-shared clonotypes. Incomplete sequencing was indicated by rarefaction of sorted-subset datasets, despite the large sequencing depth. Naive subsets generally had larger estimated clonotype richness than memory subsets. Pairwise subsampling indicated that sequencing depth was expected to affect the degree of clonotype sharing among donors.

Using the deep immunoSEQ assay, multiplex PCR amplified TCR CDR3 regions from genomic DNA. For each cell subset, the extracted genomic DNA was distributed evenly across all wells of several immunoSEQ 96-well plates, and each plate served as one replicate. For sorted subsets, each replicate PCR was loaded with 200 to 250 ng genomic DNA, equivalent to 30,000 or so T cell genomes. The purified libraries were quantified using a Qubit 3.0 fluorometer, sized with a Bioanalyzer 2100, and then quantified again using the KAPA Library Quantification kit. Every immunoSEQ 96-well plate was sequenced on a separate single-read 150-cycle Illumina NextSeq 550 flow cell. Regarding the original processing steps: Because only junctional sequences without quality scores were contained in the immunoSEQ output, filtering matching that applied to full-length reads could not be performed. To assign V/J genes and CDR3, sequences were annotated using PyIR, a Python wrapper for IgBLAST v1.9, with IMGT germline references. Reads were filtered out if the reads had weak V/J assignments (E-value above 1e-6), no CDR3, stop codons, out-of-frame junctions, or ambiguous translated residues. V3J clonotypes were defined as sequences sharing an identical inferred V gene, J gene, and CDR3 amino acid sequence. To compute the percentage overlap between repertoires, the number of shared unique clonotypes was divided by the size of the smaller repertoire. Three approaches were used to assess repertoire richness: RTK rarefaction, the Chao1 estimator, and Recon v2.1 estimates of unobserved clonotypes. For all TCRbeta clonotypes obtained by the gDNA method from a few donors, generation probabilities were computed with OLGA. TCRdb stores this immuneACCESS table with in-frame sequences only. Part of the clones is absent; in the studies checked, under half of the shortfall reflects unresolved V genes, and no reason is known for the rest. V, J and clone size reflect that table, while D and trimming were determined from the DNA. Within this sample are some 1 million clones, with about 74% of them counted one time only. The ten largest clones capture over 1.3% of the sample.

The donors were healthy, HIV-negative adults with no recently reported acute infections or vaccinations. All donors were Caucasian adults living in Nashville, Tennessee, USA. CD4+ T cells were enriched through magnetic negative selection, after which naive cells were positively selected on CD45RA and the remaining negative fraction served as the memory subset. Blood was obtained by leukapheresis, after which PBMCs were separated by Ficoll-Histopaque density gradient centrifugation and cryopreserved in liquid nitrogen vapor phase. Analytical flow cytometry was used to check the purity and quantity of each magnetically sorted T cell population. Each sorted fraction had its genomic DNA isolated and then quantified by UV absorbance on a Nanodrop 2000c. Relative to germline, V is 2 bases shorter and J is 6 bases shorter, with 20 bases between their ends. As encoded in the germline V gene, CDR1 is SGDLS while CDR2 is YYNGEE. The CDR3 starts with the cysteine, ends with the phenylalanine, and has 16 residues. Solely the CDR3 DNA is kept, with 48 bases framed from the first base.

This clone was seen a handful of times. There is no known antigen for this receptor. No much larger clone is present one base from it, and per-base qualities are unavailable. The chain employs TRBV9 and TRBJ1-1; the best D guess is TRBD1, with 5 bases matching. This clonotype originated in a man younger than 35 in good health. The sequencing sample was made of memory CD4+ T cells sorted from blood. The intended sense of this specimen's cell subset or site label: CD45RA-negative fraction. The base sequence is TGTGCCAGCAGCGTGGGGGTGGCAGGGAGTGAGGCTGAAGCTTTCTTT. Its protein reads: CASSVGVAGSEAEAFF.